The source of this TCR beta chain is a study of T cells in Graves' hyperthyroidism and ophthalmopathy. Whole-study results and caveats: Most thyroid clonotypes that were expanded above 0.001 also turned up in blood.

The germline V gene encodes CDR1 MNHNS and CDR2 SASEGT. With V trimmed by 1 base and J by 5 bases, 6 bases remained unmatched. CDR3 length: 15 amino acids. There are many counts of this clonotype. Its antigen is not known. Those with hyperthyroidism were 18 to 65 years old, newly diagnosed, and ill for under 2 months. Exclusion of patients followed from uncontrolled infection, other autoimmune disease, pregnancy or lactation. Extraction of PBMCs used roughly 9.3 ml of fresh peripheral blood. TCR beta CDR3 regions were amplified from RNA. The TCR CDR3 first-round RT-PCR relied on the HTBI primer set. One entry per CDR3 protein results from TCRdb running MiXCR on the multiplex PCR reads. The profile shows approximately 720,000 distinct CDR3 sequences, around a sixth of them singletons.

Sequencing was carried out using blood. This sequence joins TRBV6-1 and TRBJ2-5, with TRBD1 matching over 8 bases. The sequence was obtained from a woman aged 50 to 60 with Graves' hyperthyroidism that later progressed to Graves' ophthalmopathy. The CDR3 bases are TGTGCCAGCAGTGAAGTTGGGAACAGGGGGGAGACCCAGTACTTC. Its translation is CASSEVGNRGETQYF.